This T cell receptor beta chain was identified during a study of shared clonotypes between healthy human individuals. About the study: Contributing individuals were a couple of females and a few males aged 18 to 49.

Germline values: CDR1 MDHEN, CDR2 SYDVKM. The CDR3 has 15 residues. Trimming shortened V by 6 bases and J by 0 bases, and 12 bases separated the two germline ends. Method: immunoSEQ multiplex PCR; TCRdb's copy keeps in-frame clones and lacks some. The sample lists nearly 1 million clones, less than 85% occurring once. This clonotype was obtained from a man aged 18 to 29 in good health. The source material was memory CD4+ T cells sorted from blood. Sample subset: CD45RA-negative fraction. This chain links TRBV28 with TRBJ2-1; no clear D gene. This chain's CDR3 is CASSQTSISYNEQFF. The CDR3 nucleotides read TGTGCCAGCAGCCAGACATCTATCTCCTACAATGAGCAGTTCTTC. The variable domain in full, with the rest retrieved from reference TRBV28 and TRBJ2-1, is DVKVTQSSRYLVKRTGEKVFLECVQDMDHENMFWYRQDPGLGLRLIYFSYDVKMKEKGDIPEGYSVSREKKERFSLILESASTNQTSMYLCASSQTSISYNEQFFGPGTRLTVL.